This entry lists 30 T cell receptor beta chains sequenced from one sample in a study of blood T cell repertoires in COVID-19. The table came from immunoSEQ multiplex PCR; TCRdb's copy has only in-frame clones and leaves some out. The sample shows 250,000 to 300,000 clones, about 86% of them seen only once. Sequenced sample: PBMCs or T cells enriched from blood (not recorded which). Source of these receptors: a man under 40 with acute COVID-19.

This CDR3 is CASSPSGFRSYNEQFF. As DNA, the CDR3 is TGTGCCAGCAGCCCCTCAGGGTTTAGGTCCTACAATGAGCAGTTCTTC. This chain links TRBV3-1 (or the pseudogene TRBV3-2) with TRBJ2-1; possibly TRBD1 for D (5 bases). The CDR3 runs to 16 residues. V lost 4 bases to trimming and J lost 1 base, with 14 bases between them. The germline gives CDR1 LGHDT, CDR2 YNNKEL (reference sequence).

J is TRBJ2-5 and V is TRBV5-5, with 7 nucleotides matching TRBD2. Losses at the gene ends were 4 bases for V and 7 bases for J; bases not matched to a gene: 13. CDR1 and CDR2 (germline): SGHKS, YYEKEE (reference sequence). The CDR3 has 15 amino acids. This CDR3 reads CASSPLADGRSTQYF. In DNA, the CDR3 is TGTGCCAGCAGCCCCTTAGCCGACGGGAGGTCGACCCAGTACTTC.

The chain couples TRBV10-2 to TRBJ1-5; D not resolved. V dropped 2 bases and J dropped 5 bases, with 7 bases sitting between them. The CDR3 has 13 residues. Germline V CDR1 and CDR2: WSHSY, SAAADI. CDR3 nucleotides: TGCGCCAGCAGTGAGATGGGAGATCAGCCCCAGCATTTT. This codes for CASSEMGDQPQHF.

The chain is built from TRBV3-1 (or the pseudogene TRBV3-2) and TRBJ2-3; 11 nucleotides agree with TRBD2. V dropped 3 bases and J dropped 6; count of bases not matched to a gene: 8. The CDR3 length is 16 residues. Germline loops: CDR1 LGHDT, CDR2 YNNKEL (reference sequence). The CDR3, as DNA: TGTGCCAGCAGCCAGAGATTAGCGGGGGGGACGGATACGCAGTATTTT. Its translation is CASSQRLAGGTDTQYF.

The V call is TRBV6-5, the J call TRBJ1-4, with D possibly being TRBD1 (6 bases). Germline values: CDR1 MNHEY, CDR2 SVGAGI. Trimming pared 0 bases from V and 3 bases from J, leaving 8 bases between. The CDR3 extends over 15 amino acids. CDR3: CASSYSTGPNEKLFF. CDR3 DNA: TGTGCCAGCAGTTACTCGACAGGACCTAATGAAAAACTGTTTTTT.

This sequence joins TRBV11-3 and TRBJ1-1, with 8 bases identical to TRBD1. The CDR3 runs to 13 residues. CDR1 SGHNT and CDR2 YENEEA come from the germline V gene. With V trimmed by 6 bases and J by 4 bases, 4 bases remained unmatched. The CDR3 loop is CASSPDRVTEAFF. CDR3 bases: TGTGCCAGCAGTCCGGACAGGGTCACTGAAGCTTTCTTT.

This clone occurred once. The CDR3 nucleotides are TGTGCCAGCAGCCAAGCGGCAGGGGGAGTCGGGGAGCTGTTTTTT. It yields the protein CASSQAAGGVGELFF. This chain links TRBV3-1 (or the pseudogene TRBV3-2) with TRBJ2-2; 7 bases are shared with TRBD1. V dropped 1 base and J dropped 7; count of bases not matched to a gene: 6. Germline V gene sequence: CDR1 LGHDT, CDR2 YNNKEL (reference sequence). The CDR3 covers 15 residues.

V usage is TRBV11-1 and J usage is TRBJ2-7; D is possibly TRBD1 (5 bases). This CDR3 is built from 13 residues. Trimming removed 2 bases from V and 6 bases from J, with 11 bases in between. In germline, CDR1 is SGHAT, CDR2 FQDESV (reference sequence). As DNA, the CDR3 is TGTGCCAGCAGCTTACGTGAAAGGGGCGAGCAGTACGTC. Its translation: CASSLRERGEQYV.

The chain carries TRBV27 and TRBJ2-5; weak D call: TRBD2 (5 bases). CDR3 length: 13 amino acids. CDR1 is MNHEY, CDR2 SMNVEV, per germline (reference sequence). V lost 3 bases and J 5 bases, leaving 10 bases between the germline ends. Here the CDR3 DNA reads TGTGCCAGCAGTTTCGGTAGCGAGGAGACCCAGTACTTC. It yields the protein CASSFGSEETQYF.

The CDR3 DNA reads as TGTGCCAGCTCACCGGAGACAAGCGGGTTGGGGACCTACAATGAGCAGTTCTTC. Its translation: CASSPETSGLGTYNEQFF. This chain joins TRBV18 and TRBJ2-1, with D perhaps matching TRBD2 (6 bases). The CDR3 spans 18 residues. V lost 3 bases to trimming and J lost 2 bases, with 20 bases between them. The germline V gene encodes CDR1 KGHSH and CDR2 LQKENI.

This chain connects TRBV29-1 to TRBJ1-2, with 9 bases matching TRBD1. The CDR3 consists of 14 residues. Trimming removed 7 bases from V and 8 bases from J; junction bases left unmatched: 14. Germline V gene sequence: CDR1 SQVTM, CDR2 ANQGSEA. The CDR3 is CSATSTGTGRGYTF. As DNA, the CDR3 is TGCAGCGCAACTAGTACCGGGACAGGGAGGGGCTACACCTTC.

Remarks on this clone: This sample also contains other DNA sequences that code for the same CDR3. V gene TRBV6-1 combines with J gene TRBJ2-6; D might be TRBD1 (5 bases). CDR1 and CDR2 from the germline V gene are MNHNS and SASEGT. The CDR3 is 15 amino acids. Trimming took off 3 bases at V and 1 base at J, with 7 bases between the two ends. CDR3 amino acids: CASSDRVSGANVLTF. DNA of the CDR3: TGTGCCAGCAGTGACAGGGTATCTGGGGCCAACGTCCTGACTTTC.

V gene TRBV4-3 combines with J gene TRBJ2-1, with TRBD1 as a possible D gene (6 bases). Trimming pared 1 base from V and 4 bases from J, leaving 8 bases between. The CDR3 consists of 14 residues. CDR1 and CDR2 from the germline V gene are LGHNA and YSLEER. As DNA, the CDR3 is TGCGCCAGCAGCCAAGCCGGACAGTACAATGAGCAGTTCTTC. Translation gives CASSQAGQYNEQFF.

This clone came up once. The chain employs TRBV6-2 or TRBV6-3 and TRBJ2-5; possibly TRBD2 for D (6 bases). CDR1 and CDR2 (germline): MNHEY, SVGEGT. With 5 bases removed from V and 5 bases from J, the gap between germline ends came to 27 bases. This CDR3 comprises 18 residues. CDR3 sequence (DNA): TGTGCCAGCAGTCCCATGCGACCCGGGACGTCGGCGGGGGAGACCCAGTACTTC. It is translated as CASSPMRPGTSAGETQYF.

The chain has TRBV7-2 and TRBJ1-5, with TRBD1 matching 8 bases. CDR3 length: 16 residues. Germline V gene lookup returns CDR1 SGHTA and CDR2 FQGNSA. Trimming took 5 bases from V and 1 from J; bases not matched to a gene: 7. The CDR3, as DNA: TGTGCCAGCAGCCTTCAGGGGGCGATGAGCAATCAGCCCCAGCATTTT. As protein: CASSLQGAMSNQPQHF.

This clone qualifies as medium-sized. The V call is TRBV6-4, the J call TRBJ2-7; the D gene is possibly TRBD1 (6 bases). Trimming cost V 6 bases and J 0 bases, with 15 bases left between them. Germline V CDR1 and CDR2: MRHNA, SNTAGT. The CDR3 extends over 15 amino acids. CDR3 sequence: CASRKDRLSSYEQYV. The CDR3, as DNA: TGTGCCAGCAGGAAGGACAGACTCAGCTCCTACGAGCAGTACGTC.

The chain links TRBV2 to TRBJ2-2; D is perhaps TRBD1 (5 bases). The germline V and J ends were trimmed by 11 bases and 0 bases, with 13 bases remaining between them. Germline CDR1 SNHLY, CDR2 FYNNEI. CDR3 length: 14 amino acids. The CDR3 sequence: CAGRLDTNTGELFF. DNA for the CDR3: TGTGCCGGAAGGCTGGACACGAACACCGGGGAGCTGTTTTTT.

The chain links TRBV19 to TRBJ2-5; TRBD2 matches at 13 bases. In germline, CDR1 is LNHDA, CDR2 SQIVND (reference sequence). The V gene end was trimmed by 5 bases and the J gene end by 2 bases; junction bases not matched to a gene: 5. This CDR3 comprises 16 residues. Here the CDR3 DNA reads TGTGCCAGTAGTTTGGGACTAGCGGGGACACAAGAGACCCAGTACTTC. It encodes CASSLGLAGTQETQYF.

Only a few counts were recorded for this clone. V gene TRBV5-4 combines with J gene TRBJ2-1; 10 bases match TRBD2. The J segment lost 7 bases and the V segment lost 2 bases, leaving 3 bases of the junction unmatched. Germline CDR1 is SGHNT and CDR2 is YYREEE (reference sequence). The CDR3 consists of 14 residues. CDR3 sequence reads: CASSFSSGGNEQFF. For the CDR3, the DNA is TGTGCCAGCAGCTTCTCTAGCGGGGGTAATGAGCAGTTCTTC.

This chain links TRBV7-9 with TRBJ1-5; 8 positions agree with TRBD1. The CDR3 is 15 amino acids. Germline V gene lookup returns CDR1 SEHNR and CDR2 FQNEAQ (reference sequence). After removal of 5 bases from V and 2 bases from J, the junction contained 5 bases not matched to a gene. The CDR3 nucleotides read TGTGCCAGCAGCAGAGAGACAGGGGGCAATCAGCCCCAGCATTTT. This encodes CASSRETGGNQPQHF.

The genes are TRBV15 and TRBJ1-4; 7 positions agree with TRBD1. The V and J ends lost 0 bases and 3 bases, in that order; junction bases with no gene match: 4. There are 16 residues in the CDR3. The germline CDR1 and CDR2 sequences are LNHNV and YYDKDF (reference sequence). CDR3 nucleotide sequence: TGTGCCACCAGCAGAGATCTCGGGACAGCTAATGAAAAACTGTTTTTT. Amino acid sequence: CATSRDLGTANEKLFF.

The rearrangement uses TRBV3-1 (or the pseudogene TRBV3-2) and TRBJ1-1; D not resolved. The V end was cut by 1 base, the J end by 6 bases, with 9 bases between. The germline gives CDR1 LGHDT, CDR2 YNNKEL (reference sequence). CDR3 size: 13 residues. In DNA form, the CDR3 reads TGTGCCAGCAGCCAAGTCGGAGGAGCTGAAGCTTTCTTT. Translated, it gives CASSQVGGAEAFF.

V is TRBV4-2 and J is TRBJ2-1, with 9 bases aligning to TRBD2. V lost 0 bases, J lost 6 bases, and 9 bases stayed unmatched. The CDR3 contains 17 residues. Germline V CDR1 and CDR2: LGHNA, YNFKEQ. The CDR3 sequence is CASSQEAPGLAVNEQFF. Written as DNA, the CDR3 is TGTGCCAGCAGCCAAGAGGCCCCGGGACTAGCAGTCAATGAGCAGTTCTTC.

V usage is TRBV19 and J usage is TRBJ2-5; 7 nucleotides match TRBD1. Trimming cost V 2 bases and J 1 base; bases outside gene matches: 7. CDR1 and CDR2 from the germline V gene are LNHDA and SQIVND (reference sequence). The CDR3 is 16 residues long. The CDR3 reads CASSIRGRQGQETQYF. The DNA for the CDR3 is TGTGCCAGTAGTATAAGGGGCAGACAGGGCCAAGAGACCCAGTACTTC.

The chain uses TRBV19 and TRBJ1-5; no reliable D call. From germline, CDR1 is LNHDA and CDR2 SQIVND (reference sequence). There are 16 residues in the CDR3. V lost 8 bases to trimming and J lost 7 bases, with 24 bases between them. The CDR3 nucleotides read TGTGCCAGTTTCCCTGAGTTTGGACTGGGTGAACAGCCCCAGCATTTT. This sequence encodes CASFPEFGLGEQPQHF.

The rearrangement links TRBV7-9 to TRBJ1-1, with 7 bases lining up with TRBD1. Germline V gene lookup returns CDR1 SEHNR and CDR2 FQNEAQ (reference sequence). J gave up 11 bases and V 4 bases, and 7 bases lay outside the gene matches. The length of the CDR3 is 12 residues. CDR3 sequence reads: CASSWGTADAFF. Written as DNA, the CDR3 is TGTGCCAGCAGCTGGGGGACAGCGGATGCTTTCTTT.

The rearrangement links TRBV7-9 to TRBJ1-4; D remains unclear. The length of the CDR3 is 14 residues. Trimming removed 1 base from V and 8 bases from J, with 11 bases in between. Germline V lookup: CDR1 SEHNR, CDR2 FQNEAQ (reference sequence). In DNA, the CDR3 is TGTGCCAGCAGCTTAGGACTAACGAGGGAAAAACTGTTTTTT. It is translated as CASSLGLTREKLFF.

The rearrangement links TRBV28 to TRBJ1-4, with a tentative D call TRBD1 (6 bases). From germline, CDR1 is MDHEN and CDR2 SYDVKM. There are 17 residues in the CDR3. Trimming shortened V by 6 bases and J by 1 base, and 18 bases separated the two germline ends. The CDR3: CASSFGQHTQTNEKLFF. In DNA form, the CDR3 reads TGTGCCAGCAGCTTCGGACAGCACACGCAAACTAATGAAAAACTGTTTTTT.

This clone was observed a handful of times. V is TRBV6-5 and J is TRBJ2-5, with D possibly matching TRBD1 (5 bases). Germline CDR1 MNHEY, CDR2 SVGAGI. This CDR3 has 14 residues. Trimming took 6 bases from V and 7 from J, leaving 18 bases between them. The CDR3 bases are TGTGCCAGCAGCAAGAAAGGGGAAGTGGGGACCCAGTACTTC. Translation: CASSKKGEVGTQYF.

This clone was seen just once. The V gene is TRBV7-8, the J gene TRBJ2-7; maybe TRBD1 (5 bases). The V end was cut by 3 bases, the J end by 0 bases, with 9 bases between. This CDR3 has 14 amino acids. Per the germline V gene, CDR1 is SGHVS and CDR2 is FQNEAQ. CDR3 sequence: CASSFTGSSYEQYV. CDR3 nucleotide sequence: TGTGCCAGCAGCTTTACAGGTTCCTCCTACGAGCAGTACGTC.